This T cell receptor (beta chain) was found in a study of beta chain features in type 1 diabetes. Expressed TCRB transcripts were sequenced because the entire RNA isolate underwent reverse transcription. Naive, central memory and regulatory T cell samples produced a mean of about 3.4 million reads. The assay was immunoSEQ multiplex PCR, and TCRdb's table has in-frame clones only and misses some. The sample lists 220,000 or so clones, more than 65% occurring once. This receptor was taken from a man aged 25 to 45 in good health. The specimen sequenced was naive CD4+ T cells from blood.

The CDR3 region has the DNA TGTGCCTGGAGTAGGACAGTTTCTAATGAAAAACTGTTTTTT. Its protein is CAWSRTVSNEKLFF. J is TRBJ1-4 and V is TRBV30; D may be TRBD1 (6 bases). Trimming took off 2 bases at V and 3 bases at J, with 10 bases between the two ends. This CDR3 has 14 amino acids. The germline CDR1 and CDR2 sequences are GTSNPN and SVGIG (reference sequence).